This T cell receptor beta chain was identified during a study of shared clonotypes between healthy human individuals. On sorted subsets, replicate PCRs used 150 to 250 ng DNA, or 31,000 or so T cell genomes. Sequencing was performed with immunoSEQ multiplex PCR; in TCRdb, only in-frame clones are kept and a portion is missing. Found here are roughly 1,800,000 clones, just under 95% of them singletons; the top ten hold 1.2%. Terminally differentiated effector memory CD45RA+ cells were left out of the naive CD8 fraction, which was CD45RO-negative and positively selected for CCR7. Germline values: CDR1 SGHAT, CDR2 FQNNGV. Trimming left V 5 bases short and J 4 bases short, with 20 bases between. The CDR3 is 16 amino acids.

The J gene is TRBJ1-2, the V gene TRBV11-2; tentatively, D is TRBD1 (5 bases). This clonotype was sampled from a man aged 18 to 30 in good health. What was sequenced was naive CD8+ T cells sorted from blood. CDR3 nucleotides: TGTGCCAGCAGCGAATCAGGGTTAGGGATCTTCTATGGCTACACCTTC. It translates to CASSESGLGIFYGYTF.